This is a list of T cell receptor beta chains from one sample in a study of CD8 T cells in Susac syndrome. TCRdb re-analysed the immunoSEQ multiplex PCR reads in MiXCR, keeping a single row per CDR3 protein. The sample has some 150,000 distinct CDR3 sequences; almost 96% are singletons. The sequenced material came from CD4+ T cells from PBMCs. Every receptor here comes from a human donor with Susac syndrome. Each CDR3 is given without its conserved first and last residue. Each record gives: D gene, V gene, J gene, CDR3 protein. D genes are given only for firm matches.

-,TRBV15,TRBJ1-3,ATSRDRASGNTIY
TRBD1,TRBV5-1,TRBJ2-1,ASSLTGTGYNEQF
-,TRBV2,TRBJ2-1,ASSEMGLYNEQF
TRBD1,TRBV6-5,TRBJ1-4,ASSSAGQGKEKLF
-,TRBV20-1,TRBJ1-1,SAYRGPGTEAF
TRBD2,TRBV3-1,TRBJ2-1,ASSQGRLAGSYNEQF
-,TRBV12-3/TRBV12-4,TRBJ2-2,ASSLAGGELF
TRBD1,TRBV12-5,TRBJ2-5,ASGPAPTGGVETQY
-,TRBV5-1,TRBJ2-1,ASSFIRDTEQF
-,TRBV21-1,TRBJ1-2,ARVPGQSYT
-,TRBV14,TRBJ2-2,ASSRATGNTGELF
-,TRBV12-3/TRBV12-4,TRBJ2-1,ASGQEGAYNEQF
TRBD1,TRBV20-1,TRBJ1-5,SARDGTGYSNQPQH
-,TRBV20-1,TRBJ2-1,SARDWGRYNEQF